The 15 T cell receptor beta chains given below trace back to one sample, sequenced in a study of metastatic and nonmetastatic thyroid tumors (TCRdb year 2020). No treatment had been received by any patient before thyroid surgery. Receptor amplification or capture employed PCR. The sequencing machine was an Illumina HiSeq 4000. TCRdb took the public reads, trimmed them with fastp at Q25, ran MiXCR for clone calling and kept in-frame beta chains. This sample lists almost 9,500 clones; around 31% were detected once. Roughly 21% of the sample comes from the top ten. The sequencing input was tumor tissue. Source of these receptors: a female donor with papillary thyroid cancer or a benign thyroid nodule (not recorded which). Some clones in this sample may be carry-over from other donors' samples.

This clone was observed at least ten times. A much larger clone sits a single nucleotide away, making a read error possible. Different DNA sequences within this sample yield the same CDR3. The genes are TRBV2 and TRBJ2-7; D might be TRBD2 (5 bases). The germline gives CDR1 SNHLY, CDR2 FYNNEI. Trimming cost V 6 bases and J 6 bases, with 12 bases left between them. This CDR3 has 12 residues. CDR3 sequence: CASRDWLGEQYF. CDR3 coding DNA: TGTGCCAGCAGGGACTGGCTAGGCGAGCAGTACTTC.

The chain couples TRBV20-1 to TRBJ2-1, with 11 bases lining up with TRBD2. The CDR3 has 16 amino acids. Germline CDR1 reads DFQATT; CDR2 reads SNEGSKA (reference sequence). V was pared by 1 base and J by 5 bases, with 7 bases of the junction left unmatched. CDR3 region: CSARAASGRWDNEQFF. CDR3 DNA sequence: TGCAGTGCTAGAGCCGCTAGCGGGAGGTGGGACAATGAGCAGTTCTTC.

CDR3 bases: TGTGCCAGCAGCTTAGCGTGGGGGAGCACAGATACGCAGTATTTT. Translated: CASSLAWGSTDTQYF. This chain links TRBV7-3 with TRBJ2-3; D tentatively reads TRBD1 or TRBD2 (5 bases each). This CDR3 is 15 amino acids long. Trimming pared 2 bases from V and 0 bases from J, leaving 9 bases between. Germline V CDR1 and CDR2: SGHTA, FQGTGA. Filled out from reference TRBV7-3 and TRBJ2-3, the complete variable domain reads GAGVSQTPSNKVTEKGKYVELRCDPISGHTALYWYRQSLGQGPEFLIYFQGTGAADDSGLPNDRFFAVRPEGSVSTLKIQRTERGDSAVYLCASSLAWGSTDTQYFGPGTRLTVL.

The chain employs TRBV24-1 and TRBJ2-5; TRBD2 agrees at 8 bases. V trimming: 12 bases; J trimming: 3 bases; junction bases outside the gene matches: 11. CDR1 is KGHDR and CDR2 is SFDVKD in the germline V gene. The CDR3 consists of 14 residues. CDR3 in amino acids: CAASTPGLEETQYF. As DNA, the CDR3 is TGTGCCGCCTCAACACCGGGACTAGAAGAGACCCAGTACTTC.

This clone was detected ten times or more. This CDR3 is CASSLNPGPNTEAFF. In DNA form, the CDR3 reads TGTGCCAGCAGCTTAAACCCTGGGCCGAACACTGAAGCTTTCTTT. This rearrangement joins TRBV5-5 to TRBJ1-1; D gene ambiguous. The CDR3 length is 15 residues. Germline V gene data show CDR1 as SGHKS and CDR2 as YYEKEE (reference sequence). Deletions cut 2 bases from V and 1 base from J, with 12 bases between. Together with reference TRBV5-5 and TRBJ1-1, the CDR3 gives the full variable domain: DAGVTQSPTHLIKTRGQQVTLRCSPISGHKSVSWYQQVLGQGPQFIFQYYEKEERGRGNFPDRFSARQFPNYSSELNVNALLLGDSALYLCASSLNPGPNTEAFFGQGTRLTVV.

The V and J genes are TRBV20-1 and TRBJ2-3; 8 nucleotides align to TRBD1. V lost 3 bases to trimming and J lost 6 bases; unmatched junction nucleotides: 8. CDR3 length: 14 amino acids. Germline V CDR1 and CDR2: DFQATT, SNEGSKA (reference sequence). The CDR3 DNA reads as TGCAGTGCTAGCCGGGACAGGTATTTGGATACGCAGTATTTT. It encodes CSASRDRYLDTQYF.

This clone came up a few times. The chain carries TRBV20-1 and TRBJ2-7, with 8 nucleotides matching TRBD2. The CDR3 is 18 residues long. CDR1 DFQATT and CDR2 SNEGSKA come from the germline V gene (reference sequence). The J segment lost 0 bases and the V segment lost 1 base, leaving 14 bases of the junction unmatched. The CDR3 region is CSARARTSWDWLSYEQYF. CDR3 DNA: TGCAGTGCTAGAGCGAGGACTAGCTGGGACTGGCTCTCCTACGAGCAGTACTTC.

V and J are TRBV7-7 and TRBJ2-7; 12 bases agree with TRBD2. Germline V gives CDR1 SSHAT, CDR2 FNYEAQ (reference sequence). CDR3 length: 15 amino acids. Written as DNA, the CDR3 is TGTGCTAACAGCAAGGGACTAGCGGGCTTAGACGAGCAGTACTTC. Translation: CANSKGLAGLDEQYF.

About this clone itself: Relative to the germline gene, one junction end is altered; a read error may explain this. The rearrangement joins TRBV7-9 to TRBJ2-7; TRBD1 is a possible D gene (5 bases). This CDR3 contains 14 residues. The germline V gene encodes CDR1 SEHNR and CDR2 FQNEAQ (reference sequence). CDR3: CASSLGAVGIEQYF. The DNA for the CDR3 is TGTGCCAGCAGTTTAGGGGCGGTGGGGATCGAGCAGTACTTC.

This clone was seen more than once but under ten times. A junction boundary mismatches the germline segment, possibly from a read error. The chain recombines TRBV24-1 with TRBJ2-6, with D possibly matching TRBD1 (6 bases). The CDR3 consists of 16 residues. The germline V gene encodes CDR1 KGHDR and CDR2 SFDVKD. The CDR3 is CATSDPGVSGANVLTF. CDR3 DNA sequence: TGTGCCACTAGTGACCCAGGGGTCTCTGGGGCCAACGTCCTGACTTTC.

This sequence joins TRBV11-2 and TRBJ2-6, with D perhaps TRBD2 (5 bases). Trimming stripped 2 bases from V and 4 bases from J, with 9 bases between. Germline V lookup: CDR1 SGHAT, CDR2 FQNNGV. The CDR3 covers 15 residues. Here the CDR3 DNA reads TGTGCCAGCAGCTTAACCGGGGTCGGGGCCAACGTCCTGACTTTC. It codes for CASSLTGVGANVLTF.

This clone is medium-sized in the sample. The V gene is TRBV6-1, the J gene TRBJ1-2; D gene unclear. Germline values: CDR1 MNHNS, CDR2 SASEGT. The CDR3 is 15 amino acids. The V and J ends lost 4 bases and 6 bases respectively, with 18 bases between them. CDR3 in DNA: TGTGCCAGCAGTGGTAATCAGAGGTCAGTCGATGGCTACACCTTC. This codes for CASSGNQRSVDGYTF.

This clone appeared a few times. This is likely a read error, given that the CDR3 carries no conserved phenylalanine or tryptophan at its end. The gene calls are TRBV12-3 or TRBV12-4 and TRBJ1-2; D ambiguous. The V end was cut by 5 bases, the J end by 8 bases, with 9 bases between. This CDR3 region has 11 residues. The CDR3 here is CASSRQEGYTL. The CDR3, as DNA: TGTGCCAGCAGTCGCCAAGAAGGCTACACCTTA.

V is TRBV20-1 and J is TRBJ1-5, with D hard to call. The CDR3 totals 13 residues. V lost 5 bases and J 5 bases, leaving 13 bases between the germline ends. The V gene's germline CDR1 is DFQATT and CDR2 SNEGSKA (reference sequence). The CDR3 DNA follows: TGCAGTGCTCTAGGTGTTAGGGATCAGCCCCAGCATTTT. This gives the protein CSALGVRDQPQHF.

This clone is judged medium-sized. The chain links TRBV27 to TRBJ2-2; D assignment may be TRBD1 or TRBD2 (5 bases each). Trimming left V 6 bases short and J 5 bases short, with 16 bases between. CDR1 and CDR2 from the germline V gene are MNHEY and SMNVEV (reference sequence). The CDR3 runs to 15 residues. The DNA for the CDR3 is TGTGCCAGCAGGCCCGGGGCACCCCAGACCGGGGAGCTGTTTTTT. Its protein is CASRPGAPQTGELFF.